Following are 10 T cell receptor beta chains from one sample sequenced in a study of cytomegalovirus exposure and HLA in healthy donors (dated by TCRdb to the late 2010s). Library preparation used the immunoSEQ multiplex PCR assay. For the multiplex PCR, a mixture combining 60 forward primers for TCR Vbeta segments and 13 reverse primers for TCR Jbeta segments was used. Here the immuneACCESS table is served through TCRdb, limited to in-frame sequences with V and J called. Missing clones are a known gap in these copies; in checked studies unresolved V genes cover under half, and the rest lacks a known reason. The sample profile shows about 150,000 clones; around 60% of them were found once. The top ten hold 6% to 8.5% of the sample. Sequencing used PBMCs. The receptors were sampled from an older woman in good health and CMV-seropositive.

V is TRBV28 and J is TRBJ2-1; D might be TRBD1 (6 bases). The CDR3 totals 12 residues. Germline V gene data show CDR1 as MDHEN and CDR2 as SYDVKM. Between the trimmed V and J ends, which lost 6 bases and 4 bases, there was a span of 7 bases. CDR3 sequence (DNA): TGTGCCAGCAGGCAGGGGTACAATGAGCAGTTCTTC. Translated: CASRQGYNEQFF.

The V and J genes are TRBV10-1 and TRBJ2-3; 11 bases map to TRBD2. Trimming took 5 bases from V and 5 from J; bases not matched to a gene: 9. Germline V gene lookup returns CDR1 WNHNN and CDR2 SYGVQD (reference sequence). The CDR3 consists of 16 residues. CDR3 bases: TGCGCCAGCAGTCCTATTAGCGGGAGGGACGTAGATACGCAGTATTTT. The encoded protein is CASSPISGRDVDTQYF.

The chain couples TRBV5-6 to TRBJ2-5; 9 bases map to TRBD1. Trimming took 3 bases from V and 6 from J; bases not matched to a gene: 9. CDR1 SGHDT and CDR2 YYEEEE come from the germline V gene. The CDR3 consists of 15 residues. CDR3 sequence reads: CASSSLGDREKTQYF. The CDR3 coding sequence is TGTGCCAGCAGCTCCCTGGGGGACAGGGAAAAGACCCAGTACTTC.

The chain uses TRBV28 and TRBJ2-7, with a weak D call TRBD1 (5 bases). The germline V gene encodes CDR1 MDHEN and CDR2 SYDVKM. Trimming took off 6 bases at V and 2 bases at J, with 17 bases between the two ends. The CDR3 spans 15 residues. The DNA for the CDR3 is TGTGCCAGCAGAAAGCCCGGACACTTAGCCTACGAGCAGTACTTC. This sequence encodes CASRKPGHLAYEQYF.

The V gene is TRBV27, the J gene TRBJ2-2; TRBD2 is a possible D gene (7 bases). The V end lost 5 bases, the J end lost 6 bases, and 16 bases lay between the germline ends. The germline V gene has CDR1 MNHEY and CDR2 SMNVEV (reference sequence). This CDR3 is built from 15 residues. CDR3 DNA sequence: TGTGCCAGCAGTGGGGGCGGGAGAGCGGCCGGGGAGCTGTTTTTT. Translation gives CASSGGGRAAGELFF.

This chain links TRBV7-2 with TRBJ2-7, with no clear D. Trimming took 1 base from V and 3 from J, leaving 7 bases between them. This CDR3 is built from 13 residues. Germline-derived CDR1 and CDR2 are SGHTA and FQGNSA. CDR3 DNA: TGTGCCAGCAGCTTAGTAGACATCTACGAGCAGTACTTC. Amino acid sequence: CASSLVDIYEQYF.

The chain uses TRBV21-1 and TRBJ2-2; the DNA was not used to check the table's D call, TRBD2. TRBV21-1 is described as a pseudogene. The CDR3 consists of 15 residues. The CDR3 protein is CASSALAGGTGELFF. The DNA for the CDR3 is TGTGCCAGCAGCGCGCTAGCGGGAGGGACCGGGGAGCTGTTTTTT.

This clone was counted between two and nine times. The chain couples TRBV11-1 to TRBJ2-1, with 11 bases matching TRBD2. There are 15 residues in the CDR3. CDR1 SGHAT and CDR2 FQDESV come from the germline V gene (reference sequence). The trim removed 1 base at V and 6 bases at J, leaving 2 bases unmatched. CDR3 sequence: CASSLELAGVNEQFF. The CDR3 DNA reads TGTGCCAGCAGCTTAGAACTAGCGGGAGTCAATGAGCAGTTCTTC.

The CDR3, as DNA: TGTGCCAGCAGCCCCGGGACTAGCGGCTACAATGAGCAGTTCTTC. Its translation is CASSPGTSGYNEQFF. This chain connects TRBV5-4 to TRBJ2-1; the match to TRBD2 covers 11 bases. V gave up 4 bases and J gave up 3 bases; unmatched junction bases: 3. This CDR3 is 15 amino acids long. Germline V gene sequence: CDR1 SGHNT, CDR2 YYREEE (reference sequence).

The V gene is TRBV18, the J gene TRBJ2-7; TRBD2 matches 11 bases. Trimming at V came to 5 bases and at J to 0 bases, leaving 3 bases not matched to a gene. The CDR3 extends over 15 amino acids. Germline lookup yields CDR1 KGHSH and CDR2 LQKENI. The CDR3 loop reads CASSLAGGPSYEQYF. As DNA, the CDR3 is TGTGCCAGCTCATTAGCGGGAGGGCCCTCCTACGAGCAGTACTTC.